This TCR beta chain was retrieved from a study of human T cells and chemical hapten exposure. The V gene end was trimmed by 3 bases and the J gene end by 2 bases; junction bases not matched to a gene: 7. The CDR3 is 16 residues long. Per the germline V gene, CDR1 is SGDLS and CDR2 is YYNGEE. This clonotype was seen only a few times. The library put unique molecular identifiers onto individual cDNA molecules. Source study methods: Samples held a median of roughly 100,000 TCRs, range roughly 20,000–690,600. TCRdb used MiXCR to reprocess the reads, holding one entry per CDR3 protein. What appears here as the V and J calls and clone size reflects TCRdb's work, not the paper's. The sample consists of about 120,000 distinct CDR3 sequences, around 8.5% of them appearing once. Blood, whole and unfractionated, served as the source for total RNA extraction.

Input material: whole blood. The rearrangement joins TRBV9 to TRBJ2-3; 9 bases line up with TRBD2. The TCR comes from a human donor in good health. Some clones in this sample may be carry-over from other donors' samples. The CDR3 DNA sequence: TGTGCCAGCAGCGCTATTCCTAGCGGGGTCACAGATACGCAGTATTTT. Its protein is CASSAIPSGVTDTQYF.